Listed below are T cell receptor beta chains from one sample, sequenced in a study of blood T cell repertoires in COVID-19. Profiling relied on immunoSEQ multiplex PCR, and the TCRdb table lists in-frame clones only, not all of them. The sample lists about 83,000 clones, roughly 82% occurring once. Sequencing input: peripheral blood. These receptors came from a man in his fifties with active COVID-19. Both conserved end residues are part of each CDR3. A D gene is named only where the DNA matches it firmly. Not every row has a clone size; where given, it reads once, few, many or a size class.

D gene: .; clone size: .; J gene: TRBJ2-2; V gene: TRBV10-3; CDR3 protein: CAISETLNSNTGELFF; CDR3 DNA: TGTGCCATCAGTGAGACCCTGAACAGTAACACCGGGGAGCTGTTTTTT
D gene: .; clone size: once; J gene: TRBJ1-2; V gene: TRBV18; CDR3 protein: CASSPTQNGDGYTF; CDR3 DNA: TGTGCCAGCTCCCCAACCCAGAACGGGGATGGCTACACCTTC
D gene: .; clone size: .; J gene: TRBJ2-3; V gene: TRBV28; CDR3 protein: CASTGGTDTQYF; CDR3 DNA: TGTGCCAGCACCGGGGGCACAGATACGCAGTATTTT
D gene: .; clone size: once; J gene: TRBJ2-3; V gene: TRBV7-9; CDR3 protein: CASSLGLVMTDTQYF; CDR3 DNA: TGTGCCAGCAGCTTAGGGCTAGTTATGACAGATACGCAGTATTTT
D gene: .; clone size: .; J gene: TRBJ1-5; V gene: TRBV6-4; CDR3 protein: CASPRRQPPRPQHF; CDR3 DNA: TGTGCCAGCCCACGAAGACAACCCCCACGGCCCCAGCATTTT
D gene: .; clone size: .; J gene: TRBJ1-1; V gene: TRBV6-5; CDR3 protein: CASSYKGVAFF; CDR3 DNA: TGTGCCAGCAGTTATAAGGGGGTGGCTTTCTTT
D gene: TRBD1; clone size: .; J gene: TRBJ1-2; V gene: TRBV11-2; CDR3 protein: CASSEGQNYGYTF; CDR3 DNA: TGTGCCAGCAGCGAGGGACAGAACTATGGCTACACCTTC
D gene: TRBD1; clone size: .; J gene: TRBJ1-2; V gene: TRBV2; CDR3 protein: CASGGTGTYGYTF; CDR3 DNA: TGTGCCAGCGGGGGGACAGGGACCTATGGCTACACCTTC
D gene: .; clone size: .; J gene: TRBJ2-5; V gene: TRBV7-2; CDR3 protein: CASSLMTGQETQYF; CDR3 DNA: TGTGCCAGCAGCTTAATGACAGGTCAAGAGACCCAGTACTTC
D gene: .; clone size: .; J gene: TRBJ2-1; V gene: TRBV7-3; CDR3 protein: CASSPRLHSYNEQFF; CDR3 DNA: TGTGCCAGCAGCCCTCGACTCCACTCCTACAATGAGCAGTTCTTC
D gene: .; clone size: .; J gene: TRBJ1-5; V gene: TRBV5-4; CDR3 protein: CASSLQDSNQPQHF; CDR3 DNA: TGTGCCAGCAGCTTGCAGGATAGCAATCAGCCCCAGCATTTT
D gene: TRBD1; clone size: once; J gene: TRBJ2-7; V gene: TRBV28; CDR3 protein: CASRRDREYEQYF; CDR3 DNA: TGTGCCAGCAGGCGGGACAGGGAATACGAGCAGTACTTC
D gene: .; clone size: few; J gene: TRBJ2-2; V gene: TRBV4-3; CDR3 protein: CASSQVRRTGELFF; CDR3 DNA: TGCGCCAGCAGCCAGGTCCGCAGGACCGGGGAGCTGTTTTTT
D gene: .; clone size: .; J gene: TRBJ1-2; V gene: TRBV2; CDR3 protein: CASGGSEVGGYTF; CDR3 DNA: TGTGCCAGCGGAGGTTCAGAGGTCGGTGGCTACACCTTC
D gene: .; clone size: few; J gene: TRBJ2-6; V gene: TRBV19; CDR3 protein: CASTGGPSGANVLTF; CDR3 DNA: TGTGCCAGCACCGGCGGGCCCTCTGGGGCCAACGTCCTGACTTTC
D gene: .; clone size: .; J gene: TRBJ1-4; V gene: TRBV6-5; CDR3 protein: CASARTANEKLFF; CDR3 DNA: TGTGCCAGCGCCAGGACAGCGAATGAAAAACTGTTTTTT